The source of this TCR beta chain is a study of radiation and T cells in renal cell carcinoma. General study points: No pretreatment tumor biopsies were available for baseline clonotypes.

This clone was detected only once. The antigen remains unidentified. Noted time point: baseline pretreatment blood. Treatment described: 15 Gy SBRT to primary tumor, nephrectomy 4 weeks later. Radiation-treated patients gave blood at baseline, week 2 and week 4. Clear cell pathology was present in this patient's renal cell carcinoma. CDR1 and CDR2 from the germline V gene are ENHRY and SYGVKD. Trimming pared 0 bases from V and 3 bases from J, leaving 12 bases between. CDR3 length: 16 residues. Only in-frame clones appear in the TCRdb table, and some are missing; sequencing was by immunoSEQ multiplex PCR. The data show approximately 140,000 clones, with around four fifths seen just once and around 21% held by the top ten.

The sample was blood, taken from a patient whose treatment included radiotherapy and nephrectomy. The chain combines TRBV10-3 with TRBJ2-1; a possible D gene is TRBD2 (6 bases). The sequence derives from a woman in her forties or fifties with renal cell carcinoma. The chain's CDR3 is CAISESGGAFYNEQFF. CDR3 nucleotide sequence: TGTGCCATCAGTGAGTCGGGCGGGGCCTTCTACAATGAGCAGTTCTTC.